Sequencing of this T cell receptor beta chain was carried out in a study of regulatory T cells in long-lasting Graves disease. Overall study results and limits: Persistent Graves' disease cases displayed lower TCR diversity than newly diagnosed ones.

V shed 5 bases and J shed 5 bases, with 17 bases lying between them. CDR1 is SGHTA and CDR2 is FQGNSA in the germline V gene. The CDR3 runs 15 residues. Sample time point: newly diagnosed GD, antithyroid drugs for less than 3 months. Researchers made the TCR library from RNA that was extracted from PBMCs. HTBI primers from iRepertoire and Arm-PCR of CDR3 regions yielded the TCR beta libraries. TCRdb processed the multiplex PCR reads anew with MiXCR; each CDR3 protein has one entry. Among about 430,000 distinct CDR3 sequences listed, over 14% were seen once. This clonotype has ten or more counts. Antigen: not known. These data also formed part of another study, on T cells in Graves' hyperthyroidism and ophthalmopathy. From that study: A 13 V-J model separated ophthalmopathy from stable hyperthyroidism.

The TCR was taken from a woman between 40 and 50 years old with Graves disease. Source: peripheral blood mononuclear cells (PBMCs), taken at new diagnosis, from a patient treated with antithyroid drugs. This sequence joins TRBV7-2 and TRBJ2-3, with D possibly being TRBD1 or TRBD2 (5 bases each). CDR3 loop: CASSIGTLPQDTQYF. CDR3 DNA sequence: TGTGCCAGCAGCATCGGGACCCTCCCCCAAGATACGCAGTATTTT.